These T cell receptor beta chains were read from a single sample in a study of CD8+CD57+ T cells in acquired aplastic anemia. TCRdb passed the reads through MiXCR, listing each CDR3 protein once. Of roughly 250,000 distinct CDR3 sequences listed, approximately 80% were seen once; the top ten hold around 40%. The sample taken for sequencing was sorted CD4+, CD8+, or CD8+CD57+ T cells (not recorded which) from PBMCs. The receptors were sampled from a human donor with aplastic anemia. Both conserved end residues are part of each CDR3. The order of the fields is clone size, V gene, J gene, CDR3 protein. Where a row states a size, it is once, few, many or the class of an expanded clone; other rows omit it.

clone size: NA
V gene: TRBV7-9
J gene: TRBJ1-1
CDR3 protein: CASSLVDGRGSYNFF

clone size: few
V gene: TRBV10-3
J gene: TRBJ2-7
CDR3 protein: CAISELDEQYF

clone size: NA
V gene: TRBV5-4
J gene: TRBJ2-3
CDR3 protein: CASSFTTVGQRDTQYF

clone size: NA
V gene: TRBV7-9
J gene: TRBJ1-2
CDR3 protein: CASSLTGGGDSGYTF

clone size: NA
V gene: TRBV24-1
J gene: TRBJ1-2
CDR3 protein: CATSDTDRGGYTF

clone size: many
V gene: TRBV5-6
J gene: TRBJ2-7
CDR3 protein: CASSLGTGAFYEQYF

clone size: NA
V gene: TRBV9
J gene: TRBJ2-3
CDR3 protein: CASGDGGTGTQQF

clone size: NA
V gene: TRBV11-3
J gene: TRBJ1-1
CDR3 protein: CASSLEVTAEAFF

clone size: NA
V gene: TRBV7-8
J gene: TRBJ2-2
CDR3 protein: CASSLAGGPDTRYLFF

clone size: NA
V gene: TRBV9
J gene: TRBJ2-3
CDR3 protein: CASSVAVGGDAQYF

clone size: NA
V gene: TRBV5-5
J gene: TRBJ2-7
CDR3 protein: CASSLGEQFYEQYF

clone size: many
V gene: TRBV6-5
J gene: TRBJ1-1
CDR3 protein: CASSYGTGMAEAFF

clone size: few
V gene: TRBV7-2
J gene: TRBJ2-3
CDR3 protein: CASRDGGTDTEHF

clone size: NA
V gene: TRBV25-1
J gene: TRBJ1-6
CDR3 protein: CASSEARDYNSPLHF

clone size: NA
V gene: TRBV12-5
J gene: TRBJ1-2
CDR3 protein: CASTSRGRGLDYGYTF

clone size: NA
V gene: TRBV7-8
J gene: TRBJ2-2
CDR3 protein: CAGSLAGGPDTLF

clone size: NA
V gene: TRBV2
J gene: TRBJ1-6
CDR3 protein: CASSPYRVGSPLHF

clone size: NA
V gene: TRBV7-6
J gene: TRBJ2-3
CDR3 protein: CASSLAPGTKEYF

clone size: NA
V gene: TRBV20-1
J gene: TRBJ2-7
CDR3 protein: CSAKGLHGGEQYF

clone size: once
V gene: TRBV7-9
J gene: TRBJ2-3
CDR3 protein: CASGAVAKDQQYF

clone size: once
V gene: TRBV7-6
J gene: TRBJ2-7
CDR3 protein: CASSLGGSEQYF

clone size: NA
V gene: TRBV7-9
J gene: TRBJ2-7
CDR3 protein: CASSLGQPGAGNSYEQYF

clone size: NA
V gene: TRBV9
J gene: TRBJ2-3
CDR3 protein: CASTSDREATDTQYF

clone size: few
V gene: TRBV5-6
J gene: TRBJ2-7
CDR3 protein: CASSLGEVAYEQYF

clone size: NA
V gene: TRBV7-2
J gene: TRBJ2-2
CDR3 protein: CASIRQAFTGELFF

clone size: few
V gene: TRBV7-9
J gene: TRBJ2-3
CDR3 protein: CASSLAGSSEANVF

clone size: NA
V gene: TRBV5-4
J gene: TRBJ2-5
CDR3 protein: CASRHTGKTQYF

clone size: NA
V gene: TRBV6-1
J gene: TRBJ2-3
CDR3 protein: CASRGGEGGQYF

clone size: NA
V gene: TRBV7-6
J gene: TRBJ2-5
CDR3 protein: CASSGTPIETQYF

clone size: NA
V gene: TRBV29-1
J gene: TRBJ2-1
CDR3 protein: CSVGEGRNEQFF

clone size: NA
V gene: TRBV7-8
J gene: TRBJ2-5
CDR3 protein: CASSLAGGPDTQYGETQYF

clone size: once
V gene: TRBV9
J gene: TRBJ2-1
CDR3 protein: CASSFERYGGVDEQFF

clone size: NA
V gene: TRBV5-5
J gene: TRBJ1-6
CDR3 protein: CASSVEPGLDGAYNSPLHF

clone size: NA
V gene: TRBV7-8
J gene: TRBJ1-1
CDR3 protein: CASSLPYAAFFGQFF

clone size: once
V gene: TRBV7-9
J gene: TRBJ1-4
CDR3 protein: CASSVRGGADLSEKLFF

clone size: NA
V gene: TRBV5-1
J gene: TRBJ2-3
CDR3 protein: CASSYGRGSTQYF